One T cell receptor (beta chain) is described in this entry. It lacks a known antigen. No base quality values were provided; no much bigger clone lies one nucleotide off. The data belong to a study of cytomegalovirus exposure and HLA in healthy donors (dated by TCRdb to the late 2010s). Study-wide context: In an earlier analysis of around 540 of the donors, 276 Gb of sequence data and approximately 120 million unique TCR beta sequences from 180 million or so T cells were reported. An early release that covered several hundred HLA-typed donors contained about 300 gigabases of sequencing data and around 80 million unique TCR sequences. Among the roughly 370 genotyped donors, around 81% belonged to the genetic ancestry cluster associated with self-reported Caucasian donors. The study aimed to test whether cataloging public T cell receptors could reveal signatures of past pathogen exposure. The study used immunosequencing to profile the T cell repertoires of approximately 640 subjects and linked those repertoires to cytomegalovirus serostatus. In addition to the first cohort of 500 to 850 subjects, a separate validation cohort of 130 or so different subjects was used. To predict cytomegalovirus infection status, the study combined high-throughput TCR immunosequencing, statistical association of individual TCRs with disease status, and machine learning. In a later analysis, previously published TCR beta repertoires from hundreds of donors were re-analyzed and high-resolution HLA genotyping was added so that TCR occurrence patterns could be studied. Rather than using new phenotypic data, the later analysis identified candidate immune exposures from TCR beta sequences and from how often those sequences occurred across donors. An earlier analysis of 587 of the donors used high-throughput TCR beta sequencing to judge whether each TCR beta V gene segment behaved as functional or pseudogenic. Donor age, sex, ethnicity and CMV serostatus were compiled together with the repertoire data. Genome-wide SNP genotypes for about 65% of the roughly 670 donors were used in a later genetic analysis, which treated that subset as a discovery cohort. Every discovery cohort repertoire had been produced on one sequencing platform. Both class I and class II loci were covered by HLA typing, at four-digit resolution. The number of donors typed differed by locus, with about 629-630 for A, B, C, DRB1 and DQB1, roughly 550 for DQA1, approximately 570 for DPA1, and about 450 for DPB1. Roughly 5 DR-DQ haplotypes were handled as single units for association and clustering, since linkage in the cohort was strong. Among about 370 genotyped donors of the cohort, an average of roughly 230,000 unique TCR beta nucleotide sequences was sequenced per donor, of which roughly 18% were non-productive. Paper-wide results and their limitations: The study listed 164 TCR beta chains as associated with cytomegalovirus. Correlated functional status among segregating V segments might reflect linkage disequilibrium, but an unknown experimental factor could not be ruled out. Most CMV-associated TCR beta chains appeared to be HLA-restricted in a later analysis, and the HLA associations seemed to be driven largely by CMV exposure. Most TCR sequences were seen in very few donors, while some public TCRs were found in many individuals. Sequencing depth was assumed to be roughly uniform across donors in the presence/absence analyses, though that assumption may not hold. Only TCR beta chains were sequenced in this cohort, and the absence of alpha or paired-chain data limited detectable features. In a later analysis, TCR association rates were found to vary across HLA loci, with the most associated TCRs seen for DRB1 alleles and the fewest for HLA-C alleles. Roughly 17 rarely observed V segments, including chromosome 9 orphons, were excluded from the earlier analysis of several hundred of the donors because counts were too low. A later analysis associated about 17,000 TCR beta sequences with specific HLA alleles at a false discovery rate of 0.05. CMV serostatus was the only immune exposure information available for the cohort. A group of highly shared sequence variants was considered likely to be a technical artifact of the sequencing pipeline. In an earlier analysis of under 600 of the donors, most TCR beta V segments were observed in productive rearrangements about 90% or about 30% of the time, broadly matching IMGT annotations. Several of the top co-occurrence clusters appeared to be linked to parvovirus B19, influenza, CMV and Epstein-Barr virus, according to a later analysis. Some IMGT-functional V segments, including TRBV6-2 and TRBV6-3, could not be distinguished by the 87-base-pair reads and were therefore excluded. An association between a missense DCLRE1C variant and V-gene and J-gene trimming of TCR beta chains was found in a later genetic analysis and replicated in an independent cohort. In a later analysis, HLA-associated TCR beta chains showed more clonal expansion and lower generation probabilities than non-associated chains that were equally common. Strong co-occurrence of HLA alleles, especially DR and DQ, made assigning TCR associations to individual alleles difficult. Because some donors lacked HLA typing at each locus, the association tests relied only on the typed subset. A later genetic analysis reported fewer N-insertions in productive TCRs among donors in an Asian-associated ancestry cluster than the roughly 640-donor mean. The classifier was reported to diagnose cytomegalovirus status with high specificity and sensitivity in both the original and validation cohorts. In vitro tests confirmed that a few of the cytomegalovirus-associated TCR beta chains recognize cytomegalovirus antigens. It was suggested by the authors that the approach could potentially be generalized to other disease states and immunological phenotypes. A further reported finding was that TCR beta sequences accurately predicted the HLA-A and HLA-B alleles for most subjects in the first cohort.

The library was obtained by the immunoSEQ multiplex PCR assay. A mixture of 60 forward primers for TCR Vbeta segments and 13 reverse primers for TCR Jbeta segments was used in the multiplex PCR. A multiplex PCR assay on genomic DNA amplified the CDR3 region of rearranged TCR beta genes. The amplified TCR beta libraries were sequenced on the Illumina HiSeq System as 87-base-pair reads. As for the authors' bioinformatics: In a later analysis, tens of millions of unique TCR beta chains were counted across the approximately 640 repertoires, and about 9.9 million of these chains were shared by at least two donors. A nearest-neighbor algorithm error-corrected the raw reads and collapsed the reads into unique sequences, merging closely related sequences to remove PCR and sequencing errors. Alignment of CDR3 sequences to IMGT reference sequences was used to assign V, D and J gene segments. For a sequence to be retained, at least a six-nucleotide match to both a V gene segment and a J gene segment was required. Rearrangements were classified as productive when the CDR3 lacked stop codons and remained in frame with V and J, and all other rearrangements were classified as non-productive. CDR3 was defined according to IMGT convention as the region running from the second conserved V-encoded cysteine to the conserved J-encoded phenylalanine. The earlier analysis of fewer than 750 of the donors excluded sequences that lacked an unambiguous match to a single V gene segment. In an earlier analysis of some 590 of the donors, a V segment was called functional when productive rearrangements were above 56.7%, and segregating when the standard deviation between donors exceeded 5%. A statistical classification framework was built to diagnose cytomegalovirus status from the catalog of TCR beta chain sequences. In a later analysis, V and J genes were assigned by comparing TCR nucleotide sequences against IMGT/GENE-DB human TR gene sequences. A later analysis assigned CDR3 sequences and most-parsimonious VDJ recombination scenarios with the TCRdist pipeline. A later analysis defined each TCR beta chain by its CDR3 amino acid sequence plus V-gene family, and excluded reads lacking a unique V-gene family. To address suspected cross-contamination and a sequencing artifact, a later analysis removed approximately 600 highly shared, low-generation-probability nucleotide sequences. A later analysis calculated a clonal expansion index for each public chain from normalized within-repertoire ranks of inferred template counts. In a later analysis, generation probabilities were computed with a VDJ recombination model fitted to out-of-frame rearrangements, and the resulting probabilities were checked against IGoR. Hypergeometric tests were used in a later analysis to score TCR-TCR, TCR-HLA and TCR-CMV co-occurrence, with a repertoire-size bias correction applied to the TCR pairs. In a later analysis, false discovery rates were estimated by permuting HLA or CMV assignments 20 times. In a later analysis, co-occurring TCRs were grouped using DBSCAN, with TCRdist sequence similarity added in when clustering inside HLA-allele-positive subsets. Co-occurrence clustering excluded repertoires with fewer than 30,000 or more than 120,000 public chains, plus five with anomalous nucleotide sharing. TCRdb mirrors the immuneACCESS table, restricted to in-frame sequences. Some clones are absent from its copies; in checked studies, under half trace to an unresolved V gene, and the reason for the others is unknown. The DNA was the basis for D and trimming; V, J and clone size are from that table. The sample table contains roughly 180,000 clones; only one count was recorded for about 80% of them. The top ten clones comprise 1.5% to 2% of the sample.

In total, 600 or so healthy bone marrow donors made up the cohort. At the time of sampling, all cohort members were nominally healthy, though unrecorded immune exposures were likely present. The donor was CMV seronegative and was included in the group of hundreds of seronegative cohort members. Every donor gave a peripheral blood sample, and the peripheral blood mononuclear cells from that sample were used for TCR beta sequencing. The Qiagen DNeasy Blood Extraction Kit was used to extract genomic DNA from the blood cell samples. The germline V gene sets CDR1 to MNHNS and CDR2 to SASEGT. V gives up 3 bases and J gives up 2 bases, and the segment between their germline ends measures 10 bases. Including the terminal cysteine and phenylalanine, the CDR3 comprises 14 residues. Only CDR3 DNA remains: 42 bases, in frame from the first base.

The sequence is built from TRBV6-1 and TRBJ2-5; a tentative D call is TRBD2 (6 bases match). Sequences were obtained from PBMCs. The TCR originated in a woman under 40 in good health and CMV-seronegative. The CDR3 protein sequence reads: CASSDRDLQETQYF. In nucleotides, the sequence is TGTGCCAGCAGTGACAGGGACTTACAAGAGACCCAGTACTTC.